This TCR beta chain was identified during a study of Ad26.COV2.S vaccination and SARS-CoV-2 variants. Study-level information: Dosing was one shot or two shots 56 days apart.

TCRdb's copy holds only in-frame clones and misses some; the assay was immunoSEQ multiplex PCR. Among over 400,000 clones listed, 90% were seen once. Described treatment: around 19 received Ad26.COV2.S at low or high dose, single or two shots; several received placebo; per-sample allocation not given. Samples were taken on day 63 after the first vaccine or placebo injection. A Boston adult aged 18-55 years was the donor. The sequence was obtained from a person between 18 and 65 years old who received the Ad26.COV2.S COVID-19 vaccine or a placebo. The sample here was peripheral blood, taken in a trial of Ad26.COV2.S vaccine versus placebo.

CDR3 amino acids: CASTLGQANTEAFF. The CDR3 region has the DNA TGTGCCAGTACCCTGGGACAGGCGAACACTGAAGCTTTCTTT. The chain combines TRBV19 with TRBJ1-1, with 8 bases that match TRBD1. The CDR3 is made up of 14 amino acids. V was clipped by 7 bases and J by 1 base; unmatched bases: 5. The V gene's germline CDR1 is LNHDA and CDR2 SQIVND (reference sequence). The full variable domain, completed using reference TRBV19 and TRBJ1-1, is DGGITQSPKYLFRKEGQNVTLSCEQNLNHDAMYWYRQDPGQGLRLIYYSQIVNDFQKGDIAEGYSVSREKKESFPLTVTSAQKNPTAFYLCASTLGQANTEAFFGQGTRLTVV.